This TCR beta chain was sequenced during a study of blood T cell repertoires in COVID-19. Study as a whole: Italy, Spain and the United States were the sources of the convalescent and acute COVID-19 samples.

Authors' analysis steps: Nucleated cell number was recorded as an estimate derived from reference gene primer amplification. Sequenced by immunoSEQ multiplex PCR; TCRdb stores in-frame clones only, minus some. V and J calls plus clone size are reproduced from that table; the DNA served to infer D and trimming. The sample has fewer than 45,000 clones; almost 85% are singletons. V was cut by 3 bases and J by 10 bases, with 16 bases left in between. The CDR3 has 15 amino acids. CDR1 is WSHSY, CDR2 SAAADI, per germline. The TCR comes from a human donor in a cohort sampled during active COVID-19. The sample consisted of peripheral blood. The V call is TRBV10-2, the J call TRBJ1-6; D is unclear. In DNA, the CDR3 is TGCGCCAGCAGTGAAAGGACCTACCGCGGGTCACCCCTCCACTTT. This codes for CASSERTYRGSPLHF.